This T cell receptor beta chain came from a study of cytomegalovirus exposure and HLA in healthy donors. Findings and caveats of the study: The authors listed around 150 TCR beta chains as cytomegalovirus-associated.

The PCR employed 60 Vbeta primers together with 13 Jbeta primers. Using immunoSEQ multiplex PCR, the repertoire was profiled, and TCRdb retains in-frame clones only, with some absent. This table has around 110,000 clones, 65% to 85% appearing once. As for this clone: What it binds is unknown.

This TCR was recovered from a male donor in good health and CMV-seropositive. Sequenced material: PBMCs.

The CDR3 is CASSRTGPREQFF. In DNA form, the CDR3 reads TGTGCCAGCAGCCGGACAGGCCCTAGGGAGCAGTTCTTC. This chain uses TRBV7-3 with TRBJ2-1, with 7 positions matching TRBD1. After removal of 5 bases from V and 10 bases from J, the junction contained 8 bases not matched to a gene. CDR3 length: 13 residues. Looked up from germline, CDR1 is SGHTA and CDR2 is FQGTGA. The entire variable domain, with the rest obtained from reference TRBV7-3 and TRBJ2-1, is as follows: GAGVSQTPSNKVTEKGKYVELRCDPISGHTALYWYRQSLGQGPEFLIYFQGTGAADDSGLPNDRFFAVRPEGSVSTLKIQRTERGDSAVYLCASSRTGPREQFFGPGTRLTVL.